This T cell receptor beta chain was recovered during a study of post-analysis software for immune sequencing data. Study results and limitations: The five TRBV segments detected at higher frequency in patients than in controls included TRBV5-6, TRBV5-1 and TRBV20-1.

Note on this clonotype: Its antigen is undetermined.

Deletions cut 5 bases from V and 2 bases from J, with 5 bases between. The CDR3 is made up of 12 amino acids. Unique molecular identifiers tagged the TCR beta cDNA libraries. Input amounts of roughly 0.85 to 10 million T cells were used. These gave 500,000 or so cDNA molecules, so each molecule approximated one T cell. TCRdb ran MiXCR on the PCR reads and lists one entry per CDR3 protein. The sample lists more than 350,000 distinct CDR3 sequences, about 40% occurring once. The sequence derives from a girl aged 2 to 9 with multiple sclerosis. This chain connects TRBV12-3 or TRBV12-4 to TRBJ2-3, with D unclear. The sequencing sample was made of blood. The CDR3 DNA is TGTGCCAGCAGTCAACTCACAGATACGCAGTATTTT. Encoded protein: CASSQLTDTQYF.